This entry features one T cell receptor (beta chain) sequence. Its specific antigen is unknown. No clone much larger than this one lies a single base away; base qualities are absent. This sample's treatment or condition label indicates: live attenuated yellow fever vaccine strain. At every blood-draw timepoint, two biological replicates of bulk PBMCs were collected. A standard Ficoll-Paque protocol was used to isolate PBMCs from peripheral blood. TriZol was used to extract RNA from bulk PBMCs, from CD4 and CD8 fractions, and from dextramer-positive and dextramer-negative fractions. CDR1 and CDR2 are read off the germline V gene as MGHDK and SYGVNS. The CDR3 goes from the cysteine to the phenylalanine over 16 residues. Of all the DNA, just the CDR3 is kept, 48 bases in frame from base 1. At the junction V is shortened by 1 base and J by 6 bases; bases outside the gene matches: 8. The data derive from a study of T cells after yellow fever vaccination (dated by TCRdb to the late 2010s). Regarding the research as a whole: The SMART-Seq v4 Ultra Low Input RNA kit was used to prepare libraries from fractions with low cell numbers. To track T-cell clones before and after primary and booster YFV17D yellow fever vaccination, bulk TCR alpha and beta repertoires were sequenced longitudinally. The cohort comprised two healthy male donors, one aged 18 to 29 and one aged 30 to 40 years. Bulk PBMC replicates and cell subsets were isolated from blood drawn at multiple timepoints before and after both primary and secondary immunization. Results and caveats for the whole study, not just this receptor: Compared with the primary T-cell response, the secondary T-cell response was weaker but faster, peaking on day 5 rather than day 15. Because only a couple of donors were included in the study, the extent to which the findings can be generalized is limited. Because abundant contaminating clonotypes from the bulk population could be contained in FACS-sorted repertoires, computational filtering was required. After the booster, most of the clones that had expanded following primary vaccination were detected again (almost 98% of CD4 and around 90% of CD8), which suggests that memory was broadly maintained. A small share of clonotypes occurred in both CD4 and CD8 compartments, likely arising from convergent recombination.

TCR cDNA was synthesized by 5'RACE template switching, through which a universal primer site and unique molecular identifiers were introduced. Priming of cDNA synthesis was performed from both the TCR alpha and TCR beta constant segments. Library amplification used two PCR steps, and the second PCR step added sample barcodes and sequencing adapters. Sequencing of the libraries was done on either Illumina HiSeq 2500 (2x100 bp) or NovaSeq (2x150 bp). Per the authors' processing: MIGEC was used to demultiplex reads and collapse the reads into UMI consensus sequences, and MiXCR was used for V(D)J alignment. Vaccine-responding clonotypes were defined with edgeR using replicate PBMC samples, requiring FDR below 0.01 and a log2 fold change above 5 up to day 15. Each bulk clonotype was labeled CD4 or CD8 based on which sequenced repertoire, CD4 or CD8, contained the clonotype at higher abundance. Using fastp trimming at Q25 and MiXCR clonotype assembly, TCRdb reanalyzed the public sequencing data and kept in-frame beta chains. Every CDR3 protein is listed once, alongside the most common genes and DNA of its rows. TCRdb's processing, not the study's, gives the V and J calls here. Recorded for this sample are about 370,000 distinct CDR3 sequences; around a tenth of them occurred a single time. The top ten constitute around 19% of the sample.

Sequences were derived from PBMCs, sampled on the day of the first yellow fever vaccination. The rearrangement joined TRBV25-1 to TRBJ2-2; 7 central bases correspond to TRBD1. This receptor was taken from a man in his late teens or twenties who received the YFV17D yellow fever vaccine. At the DNA level, the sequence is TGTGCCAGCAGTGAATCCGGACAGGCTAATCCCGGGGAGCTGTTTTTT. Translated, this gives CASSESGQANPGELFF.